The 2 T cell receptor beta chains in this list originate from one sample, sequenced in a study of cytomegalovirus exposure and HLA in healthy donors (TCRdb year 2017). Library construction relied on the immunoSEQ multiplex PCR assay. For the multiplex PCR, a mixture combining 60 forward primers for TCR Vbeta segments and 13 reverse primers for TCR Jbeta segments was used. TCRdb holds this immuneACCESS table with in-frame rearrangements only. Some clones are missing; in checked studies, unresolved V genes explain under half, and the rest has no known cause. For this sample there are 120,000 or so clones; approximately 81% appear just once. 1.5% to 2.5% of the sample goes to the ten largest clones. Sequencing was performed on PBMCs. The receptors shown here come from a man younger than 35 in good health and CMV-seronegative.

The chain is built from TRBV7-2 and TRBJ2-3; tentative D call: TRBD2 (5 bases). V was cut by 3 bases and J by 6 bases, with 10 bases left in between. The CDR3 consists of 13 residues. Germline V gene data show CDR1 as SGHTA and CDR2 as FQGNSA. DNA for the CDR3: TGTGCCAGCAGCTTCAACCGAGGGGATACGCAGTATTTT. It codes for CASSFNRGDTQYF.

This clone has just a few counts. The J gene is TRBJ1-5, the V gene TRBV21-1. TRBV21-1 is a documented pseudogene. The CDR3 sequence is 18 residues long. CDR3 nucleotides: TGTGCCAGCAGCAAAGGGCCTAGGAGGGAGACCTACAATCAGCCCCAGCATTTT. Translated: CASSKGPRRETYNQPQHF.